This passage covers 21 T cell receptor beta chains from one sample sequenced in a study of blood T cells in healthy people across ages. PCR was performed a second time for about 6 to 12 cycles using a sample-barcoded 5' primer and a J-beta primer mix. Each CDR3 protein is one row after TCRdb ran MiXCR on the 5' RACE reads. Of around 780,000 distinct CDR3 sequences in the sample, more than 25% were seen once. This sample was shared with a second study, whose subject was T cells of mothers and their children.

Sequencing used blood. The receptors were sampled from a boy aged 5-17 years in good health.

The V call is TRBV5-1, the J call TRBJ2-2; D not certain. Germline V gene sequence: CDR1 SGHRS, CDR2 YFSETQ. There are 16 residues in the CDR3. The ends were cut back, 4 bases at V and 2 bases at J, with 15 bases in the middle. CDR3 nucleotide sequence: TGCGCCAGCAGCAGAACAGACAACCCCAACACCGGGGAGCTGTTTTTT. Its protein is CASSRTDNPNTGELFF.

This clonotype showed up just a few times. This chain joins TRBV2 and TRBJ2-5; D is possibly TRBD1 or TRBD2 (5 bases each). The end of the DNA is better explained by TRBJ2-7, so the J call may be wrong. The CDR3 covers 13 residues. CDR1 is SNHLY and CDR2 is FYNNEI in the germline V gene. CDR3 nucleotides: TGTGCCAGCAGTGGAATCAGGGACGGCGAGCAGTACTTC. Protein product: CASSGIRDGEQYF.

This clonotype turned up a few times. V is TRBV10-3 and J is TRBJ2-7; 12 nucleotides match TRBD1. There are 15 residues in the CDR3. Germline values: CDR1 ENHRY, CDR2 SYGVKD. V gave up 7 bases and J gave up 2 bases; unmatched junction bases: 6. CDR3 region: CAITAGTGGPYEQYF. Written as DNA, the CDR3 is TGTGCCATCACTGCCGGGACAGGGGGCCCCTACGAGCAGTACTTC.

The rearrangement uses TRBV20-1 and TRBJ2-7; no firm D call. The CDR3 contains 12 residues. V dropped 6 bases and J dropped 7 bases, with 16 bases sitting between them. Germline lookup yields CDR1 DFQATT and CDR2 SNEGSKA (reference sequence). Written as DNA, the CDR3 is TGCAGTGCCGCGAGGCGATATTGGGAGCAGTACTTC. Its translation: CSAARRYWEQYF.

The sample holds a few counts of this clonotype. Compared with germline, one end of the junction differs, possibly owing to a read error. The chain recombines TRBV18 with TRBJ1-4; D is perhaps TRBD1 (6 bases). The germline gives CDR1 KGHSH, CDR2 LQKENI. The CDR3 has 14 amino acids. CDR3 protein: CASSPSSTTGHVSF. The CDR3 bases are TGTGCCAGCTCACCCTCTTCAACAACGGGACATGTTTCTTTT.

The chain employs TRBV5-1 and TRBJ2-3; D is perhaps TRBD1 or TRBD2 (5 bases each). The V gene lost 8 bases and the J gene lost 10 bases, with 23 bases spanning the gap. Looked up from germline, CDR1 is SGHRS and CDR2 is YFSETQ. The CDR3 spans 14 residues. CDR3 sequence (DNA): TGCGCCAGAAGCCCTGAAGAGGGGTTAGGTCCGCAGTATTTT. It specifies CARSPEEGLGPQYF.

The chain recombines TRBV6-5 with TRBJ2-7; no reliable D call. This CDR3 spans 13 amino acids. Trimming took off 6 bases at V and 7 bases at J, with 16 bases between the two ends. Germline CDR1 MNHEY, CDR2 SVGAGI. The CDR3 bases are TGTGCCAGCAGAAGTGACACGATTGGAGAGCAGTACTTC. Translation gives CASRSDTIGEQYF.

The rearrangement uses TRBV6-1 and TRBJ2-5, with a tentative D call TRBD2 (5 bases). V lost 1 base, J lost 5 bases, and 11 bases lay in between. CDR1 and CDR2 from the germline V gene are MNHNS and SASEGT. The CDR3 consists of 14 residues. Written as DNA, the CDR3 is TGTGCCAGCAGTGAAGGGGTAGCGCGGGAGACCCAGTACTTC. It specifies CASSEGVARETQYF.

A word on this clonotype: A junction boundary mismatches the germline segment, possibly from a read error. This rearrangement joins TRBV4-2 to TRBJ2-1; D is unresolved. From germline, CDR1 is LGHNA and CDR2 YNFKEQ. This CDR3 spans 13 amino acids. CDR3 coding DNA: TGTGCCGGCAGCCAAGATCCCGGGCAGATGAAGGTCTTC. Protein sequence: CAGSQDPGQMKVF.

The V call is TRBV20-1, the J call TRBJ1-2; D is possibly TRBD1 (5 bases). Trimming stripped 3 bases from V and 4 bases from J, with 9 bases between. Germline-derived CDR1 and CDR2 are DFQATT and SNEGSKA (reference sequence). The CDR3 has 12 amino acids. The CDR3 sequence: CSARQGLYGYTF. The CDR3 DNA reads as TGCAGTGCTAGGCAGGGCCTCTATGGCTACACCTTC.

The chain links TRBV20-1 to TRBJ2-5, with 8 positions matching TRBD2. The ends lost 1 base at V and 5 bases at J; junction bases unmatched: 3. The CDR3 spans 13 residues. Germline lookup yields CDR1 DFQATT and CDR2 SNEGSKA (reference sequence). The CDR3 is CSARAGGAETQYF. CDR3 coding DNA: TGCAGTGCTAGAGCCGGGGGGGCGGAGACCCAGTACTTC.

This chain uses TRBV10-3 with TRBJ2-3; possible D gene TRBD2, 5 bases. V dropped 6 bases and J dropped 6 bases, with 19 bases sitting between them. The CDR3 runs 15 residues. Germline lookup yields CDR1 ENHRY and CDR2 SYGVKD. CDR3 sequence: CAIRPSEARRDTQYF. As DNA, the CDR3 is TGTGCCATCAGGCCTTCGGAGGCCCGAAGGGATACGCAGTATTTT.

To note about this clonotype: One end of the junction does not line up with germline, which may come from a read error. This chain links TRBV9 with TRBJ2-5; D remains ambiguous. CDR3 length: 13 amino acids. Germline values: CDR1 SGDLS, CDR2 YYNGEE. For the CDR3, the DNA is TGTGCCGGCAGCCCCGGGTACCAAGAGACCCAGTACTTC. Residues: CAGSPGYQETQYF.

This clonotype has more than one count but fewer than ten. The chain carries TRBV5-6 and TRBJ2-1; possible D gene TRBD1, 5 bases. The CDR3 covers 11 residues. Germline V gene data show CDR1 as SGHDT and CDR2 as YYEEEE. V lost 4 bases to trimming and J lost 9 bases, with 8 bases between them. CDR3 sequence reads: CASSNQGEQFF. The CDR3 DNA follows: TGTGCCAGCAGCAACCAGGGTGAGCAGTTCTTC.

The CDR3 loop reads CAISESGQGLETQYF. Written as DNA, the CDR3 is TGTGCCATCAGTGAGTCCGGACAGGGGCTAGAGACCCAGTACTTC. The chain has TRBV10-3 and TRBJ2-5, with TRBD1 identical over 9 bases. Germline V lookup: CDR1 ENHRY, CDR2 SYGVKD. CDR3 length: 15 residues. V dropped 0 bases and J dropped 4; count of bases not matched to a gene: 3.

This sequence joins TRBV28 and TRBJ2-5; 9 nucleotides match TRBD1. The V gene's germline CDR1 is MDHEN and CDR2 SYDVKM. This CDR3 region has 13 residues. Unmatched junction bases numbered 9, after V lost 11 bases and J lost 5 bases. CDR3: CASRGTGIETQYF. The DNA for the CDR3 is TGTGCCTCCAGGGGGACAGGGATTGAGACCCAGTACTTC. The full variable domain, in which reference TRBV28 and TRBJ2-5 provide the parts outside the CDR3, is DVKVTQSSRYLVKRTGEKVFLECVQDMDHENMFWYRQDPGLGLRLIYFSYDVKMKEKGDIPEGYSVSREKKERFSLILESASTNQTSMYLCASRGTGIETQYFGPGTRLLVL.

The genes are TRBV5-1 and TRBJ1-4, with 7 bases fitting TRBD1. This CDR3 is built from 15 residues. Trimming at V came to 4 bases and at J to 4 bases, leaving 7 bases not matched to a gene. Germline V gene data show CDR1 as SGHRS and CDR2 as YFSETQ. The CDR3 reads CASSRLRQGNEKLFF. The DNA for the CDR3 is TGCGCCAGCAGCCGGCTTCGACAGGGTAATGAAAAACTGTTTTTT. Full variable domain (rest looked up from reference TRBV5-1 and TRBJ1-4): KAGVTQTPRYLIKTRGQQVTLSCSPISGHRSVSWYQQTPGQGLQFLFEYFSETQRNKGNFPGRFSGRQFSNSRSEMNVSTLELGDSALYLCASSRLRQGNEKLFFGSGTQLSVL.

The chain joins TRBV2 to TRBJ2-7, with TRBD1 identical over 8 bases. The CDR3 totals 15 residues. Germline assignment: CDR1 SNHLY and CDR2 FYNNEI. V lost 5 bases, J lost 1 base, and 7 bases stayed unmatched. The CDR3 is CASSKQGVSSYEQYF. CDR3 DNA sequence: TGTGCCAGCAGTAAACAGGGGGTGTCTTCCTACGAGCAGTACTTC.

In DNA form, the CDR3 reads TGCAGTGCTCGCCGTGGGGCATCCACTCAAGAGACCCAGTACTTC. As protein: CSARRGASTQETQYF. The chain carries TRBV20-1 and TRBJ2-5; D possibly corresponds to TRBD1 (5 bases). Looked up from germline, CDR1 is DFQATT and CDR2 is SNEGSKA (reference sequence). The CDR3 spans 15 residues. The V and J ends lost 5 bases and 2 bases respectively, with 18 bases between them.

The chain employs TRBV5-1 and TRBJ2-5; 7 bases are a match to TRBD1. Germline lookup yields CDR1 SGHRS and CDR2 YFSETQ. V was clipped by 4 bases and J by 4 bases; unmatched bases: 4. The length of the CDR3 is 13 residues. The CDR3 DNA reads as TGCGCCAGCAGCATAACAGGGGCAGAGACCCAGTACTTC. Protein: CASSITGAETQYF.

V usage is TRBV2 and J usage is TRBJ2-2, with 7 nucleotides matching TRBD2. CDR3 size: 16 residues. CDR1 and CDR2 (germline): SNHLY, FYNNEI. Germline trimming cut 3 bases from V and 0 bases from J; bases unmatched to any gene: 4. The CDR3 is CASSEGLAANTGELFF. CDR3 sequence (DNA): TGTGCCAGCAGTGAGGGGCTAGCGGCGAACACCGGGGAGCTGTTTTTT.